The rows below give T cell receptor beta chains drawn from one sample of a study of blood T cells in healthy people across ages. TCRdb called the 5' RACE reads again in MiXCR, with one record for every CDR3 protein. This sample carries more than 500,000 distinct CDR3 sequences, around a quarter of them seen once, and the ten largest clones take approximately 3.3%. These same records also appear under a second study, on T cells of mothers and their children.

Sequenced material: blood. The receptors shown here come from a boy younger than 10 in good health. CDR3s leave out the opening cysteine and the closing phenylalanine or tryptophan. Only some rows state a clone size, as once, few, many or a class for expanded clones.

j_call	clone_size	v_call	cdr3_aa
TRBJ2-1	NA	TRBV19	ASIKSGRPYNEQF
TRBJ2-3	NA	TRBV7-9	ASSQVGLNTDTQY
TRBJ2-1	NA	TRBV14	ASSQATDTTYFYEQF
TRBJ2-1	NA	TRBV7-9	ASSPTGVSYNEQF
TRBJ2-1	NA	TRBV6-2/TRBV6-3	ASSNIPGLANNEQF
TRBJ1-1	NA	TRBV6-6	ASSPAGQGAPEAF
TRBJ2-2	NA	TRBV6-5	ASSYGRAQGNTGELF
TRBJ2-5	NA	TRBV29-1	SVSGGSETQY
TRBJ1-4	NA	TRBV10-3	AISERTGTNEKLF
TRBJ2-1	few	TRBV20-1	SGKVYNEQF
NA	few	TRBV29-1	SVLGTGVAEQY
TRBJ1-4	few	TRBV20-1	SAVGQAGNQNEKLF
TRBJ2-1	many	TRBV4-1	ASSLLGTGLVNEQF
TRBJ1-2	few	TRBV29-1	SVEPWGTPGGSGYT
TRBJ1-2	few	TRBV7-9	ASSLASGGYT
TRBJ2-7	NA	TRBV30	AVQGAYEQY
TRBJ2-1	many	TRBV30	AWRPLAGAYNEQF
TRBJ2-5	NA	TRBV7-9	ASSPKRGRYQETQY
TRBJ1-5	NA	TRBV15	ATSKDLAGGNINQPQH
TRBJ2-6	NA	TRBV6-1	AEGSSGANVLT
TRBJ2-5	few	TRBV30	AWSFTLWEWETQY
TRBJ1-1	few	TRBV11-3	ASSSGRDGHTEAF
NA	NA	TRBV19	ASSIGITGNEQF
TRBJ2-5	few	TRBV25-1	ASSDQGTSQETQY
TRBJ2-7	few	TRBV10-3	AISTGTGSYEQY
NA	NA	TRBV29-1	SVDGRTDTQY
TRBJ2-1	NA	TRBV10-3	AISQGYNEQF
TRBJ1-4	NA	TRBV20-1	SARAAQFAEKLF
TRBJ2-1	NA	TRBV11-2	ASSLGTWRPPTDNEQF
TRBJ2-2	many	TRBV6-4	ASSPSTGGGAGELF
TRBJ1-5	NA	TRBV29-1	SVGGGNQPQH
TRBJ2-2	few	TRBV14	ASSQGGNTGELF
TRBJ1-3	few	TRBV20-1	SAYGGDTIY
TRBJ2-7	NA	TRBV29-1	SVEEGGRPAYEQY
TRBJ2-5	NA	TRBV10-3	AVGGGAGGETQY
TRBJ1-1	NA	TRBV20-1	SARAGGNTEAF
TRBJ1-4	NA	TRBV15	ATSRDGQSGEKLF
TRBJ2-4	NA	TRBV20-1	SAPLAGRSKNIQY
TRBJ2-5	NA	TRBV20-1	SARDPGTGKTQY
TRBJ1-1	NA	TRBV19	ASSKWTGETEAF
TRBJ2-7	few	TRBV2	ASSHSWTGPTENEQY
TRBJ2-4	few	TRBV20-1	SASGIRQGEAKNIQY
TRBJ2-6	NA	TRBV20-1	SASRGSSGANVLT
TRBJ1-2	NA	TRBV29-1	SVGERIGYGYT
TRBJ1-2	few	TRBV29-1	SAGTGGGSYGYT
TRBJ1-2	many	TRBV6-5	ASSYSASLGGGYT
TRBJ1-5	few	TRBV12-5	ASGLGGHSNQPQH
TRBJ2-4	NA	TRBV9	ASSVGPGSLAKNIQY
TRBJ2-1	NA	TRBV20-1	SALAVGYNEQF
TRBJ2-7	NA	TRBV6-6	ASRTSLESYEQY